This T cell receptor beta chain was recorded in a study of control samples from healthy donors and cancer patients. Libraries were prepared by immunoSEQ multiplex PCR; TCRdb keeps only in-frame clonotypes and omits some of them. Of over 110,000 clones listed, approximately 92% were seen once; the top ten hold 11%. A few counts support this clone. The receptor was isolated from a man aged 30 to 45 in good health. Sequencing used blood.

This CDR3 is CSARQGVYEQYF. The DNA for the CDR3 is TGCAGCGCCAGACAGGGGGTGTACGAGCAGTACTTC. The chain carries TRBV29-1 and TRBJ2-7, with 9 nucleotides matching TRBD1. This CDR3 contains 12 residues. V trimming: 7 bases; J trimming: 4 bases; junction bases outside the gene matches: 5. The germline V gene encodes CDR1 SQVTM and CDR2 ANQGSEA.